The present T cell receptor (beta chain) was sequenced within a study of chemoradiotherapy in HPV16-positive cancers. Points from the study as a whole: For HPV16-positive patients, expanding HPV-responsive T cells associated with longer recurrence-free survival. Non-HPV-specific T cells did not expand in tumors during treatment, whereas candidate HPV-specific clones and E7-related motifs did. HPV-specific T cells were functionally defined from only a couple of HPV16-positive patients.

The table came from immunoSEQ multiplex PCR; TCRdb's copy has only in-frame clones and leaves some out. The sample has 20,000 to 25,000 clones, approximately 89% seen once; the top ten hold about 2.1%. With regard to this clone: Its antigen is still unknown.

Germline values: CDR1 SNHLY, CDR2 FYNNEI. The CDR3 totals 14 residues. V was trimmed by 1 base and J by 4 bases, leaving 10 bases between them. The sequences come from blood, collected from a patient who underwent chemoradiotherapy. The sequence derives from a human donor with HPV-associated anogenital cancer. The chain carries TRBV2 and TRBJ2-5, with a possible D match to TRBD1 (6 bases). In nucleotides, the CDR3 is TGTGCCAGCAGTGAAGGGGACACGGTAGAGACCCAGTACTTC. Protein sequence: CASSEGDTVETQYF.